A single sample is the source of the 22 T cell receptor beta chains below, sequenced in a study of T cell responses to AZD1222 COVID-19 vaccine. The assay was immunoSEQ multiplex PCR, and TCRdb's table has in-frame clones only and misses some. The sample shows roughly 55,000 clones, approximately 88% of them seen only once. The specimen was peripheral blood, collected on day 0 of AZD1222 vaccination. The receptor source for this set is an adult in good health.

The V gene is TRBV19, the J gene TRBJ2-7; D unresolved. The CDR3 runs 13 residues. Germline CDR1 and CDR2: LNHDA and SQIVND (reference sequence). V was clipped by 0 bases and J by 2 bases, with 5 bases between them. The CDR3 bases are TGTGCCAGTAGTATAGATGAAACCTACGAGCAGTACTTC. This sequence encodes CASSIDETYEQYF.

J is TRBJ2-7 and V is TRBV3-1 (or the pseudogene TRBV3-2); D is perhaps TRBD1 or TRBD2 (5 bases each). The germline V gene has CDR1 LGHDT and CDR2 YNNKEL (reference sequence). Trimming removed 1 base at V and 3 bases at J, with 28 bases between. The CDR3 runs to 20 residues. The CDR3 reads CASSQGGLGGGPPRGYEQYF. CDR3 nucleotide sequence: TGTGCCAGCAGCCAAGGGGGCCTGGGTGGGGGACCCCCCCGGGGCTACGAGCAGTACTTC.

V is TRBV28 and J is TRBJ1-2; 7 nucleotides match TRBD1. J was trimmed by 8 bases and V by 2 bases; bases with no gene match: 5. The germline V gene encodes CDR1 MDHEN and CDR2 SYDVKM. The CDR3 runs 13 residues. The CDR3 spells CASSLARGQGYTF. The CDR3 nucleotides read TGTGCCAGCAGTTTAGCTAGGGGGCAAGGCTACACCTTC.

V is TRBV7-8 and J is TRBJ2-7; D remains ambiguous. The V end was cut by 5 bases, the J end by 7 bases, with 12 bases between. This CDR3 is 12 amino acids long. In germline, CDR1 is SGHVS, CDR2 FQNEAQ. The CDR3 DNA follows: TGTGCCAGCAGCCCCACCATGGGGGAGCAGTACTTC. As protein: CASSPTMGEQYF.

The chain carries TRBV20-1 and TRBJ2-7, with TRBD1 matching over 9 bases. The CDR3 is made up of 14 amino acids. CDR1 and CDR2 (germline): DFQATT, SNEGSKA (reference sequence). V dropped 3 bases and J dropped 4; count of bases not matched to a gene: 7. The CDR3 DNA reads as TGCAGTGCTAGTTTGGGACAGGGAGGGTACGAGCAGTACTTC. It is translated as CSASLGQGGYEQYF.

The chain uses TRBV4-1 and TRBJ2-1; the D is unclear. The CDR3 extends over 16 amino acids. The V end lost 0 bases, the J end lost 7 bases, and 16 bases lay between the germline ends. Germline CDR1 MGHRA, CDR2 YSYEKL. CDR3 protein: CASSQDSETLGNEQFF. The CDR3 DNA reads TGCGCCAGCAGCCAAGATTCTGAGACCCTCGGGAATGAGCAGTTCTTC.

V gene TRBV3-1 (or the pseudogene TRBV3-2) combines with J gene TRBJ2-7, with D maybe TRBD2 (5 bases). The CDR3 loop spans 15 amino acids. V was trimmed by 1 base and J by 1 base, leaving 11 bases between them. CDR1 is LGHDT and CDR2 is YNNKEL in the germline V gene (reference sequence). The CDR3 DNA sequence: TGTGCCAGCAGCCAAGGGCCAGCGGCATCCTACGAGCAGTACTTC. Translating it yields CASSQGPAASYEQYF.

The V call is TRBV2, the J call TRBJ1-3; 8 bases agree with TRBD1. V lost 8 bases to trimming and J lost 4 bases; unmatched junction nucleotides: 10. This CDR3 is 15 amino acids long. CDR1 and CDR2 from the germline V gene are SNHLY and FYNNEI. CDR3 bases: TGTGCCAGCGCCGTGGACAGGGTGGGAGGAAACACCATATATTTT. Protein product: CASAVDRVGGNTIYF. Looking up the rest from reference TRBV2 and TRBJ1-3 gives the full variable domain: EPEVTQTPSHQVTQMGQEVILRCVPISNHLYFYWYRQILGQKVEFLVSFYNNEISEKSEIFDDQFSVERPDGSNFTLKIRSTKLEDSAMYFCASAVDRVGGNTIYFGEGSWLTVV.

The sample holds one count of this clone. The chain's CDR3 is CSASSWGRSSYNEQFF. CDR3 DNA: TGCAGTGCTAGTTCCTGGGGCCGAAGCTCCTACAATGAGCAGTTCTTC. V usage is TRBV20-1 and J usage is TRBJ2-1, with a possible D match to TRBD1 (5 bases). The CDR3 spans 16 residues. Germline V gene lookup returns CDR1 DFQATT and CDR2 SNEGSKA (reference sequence). V shed 3 bases and J shed 0 bases, with 15 bases lying between them.

The chain couples TRBV4-2 to TRBJ2-7; D is perhaps TRBD2 (6 bases). The CDR3 spans 14 residues. The V end lost 0 bases, the J end lost 2 bases, and 8 bases lay between the germline ends. Germline V gives CDR1 LGHNA, CDR2 YNFKEQ. CDR3 amino acids: CASSQDGGTYEQYF. In DNA form, the CDR3 reads TGTGCCAGCAGCCAAGATGGCGGGACCTACGAGCAGTACTTC.

The chain joins TRBV18 to TRBJ2-7; D possibly corresponds to TRBD1 (5 bases). The germline V gene has CDR1 KGHSH and CDR2 LQKENI. The CDR3 has 14 amino acids. The V and J ends lost 3 bases and 4 bases respectively, with 13 bases between them. The CDR3 DNA reads as TGTGCCAGCTCACCGGCTGGGCAGGGATACGAGCAGTACTTC. This codes for CASSPAGQGYEQYF.

The chain combines TRBV11-2 with TRBJ2-1; D is uncertain. V shed 5 bases and J shed 7 bases, with 12 bases lying between them. The CDR3 length is 13 residues. Germline values: CDR1 SGHAT, CDR2 FQNNGV. CDR3 bases: TGTGCCAGCAGCATCATTAGGGATAATGAGCAGTTCTTC. Translated, it gives CASSIIRDNEQFF. Full variable domain (rest looked up from reference TRBV11-2 and TRBJ2-1): EAGVAQSPRYKIIEKRQSVAFWCNPISGHATLYWYQQILGQGPKLLIQFQNNGVVDDSQLPKDRFSAERLKGVDSTLKIQPAKLEDSAVYLCASSIIRDNEQFFGPGTRLTVL.

This rearrangement joins TRBV6-4 to TRBJ1-5; TRBD1 aligns across 9 bases. The length of the CDR3 is 16 residues. From germline, CDR1 is MRHNA and CDR2 SNTAGT. V dropped 4 bases and J dropped 5; count of bases not matched to a gene: 9. The CDR3 is CASSGRDRVIDQPQHF. CDR3 in DNA: TGTGCCAGCAGTGGCAGGGACAGGGTAATTGATCAGCCCCAGCATTTT.

The chain carries TRBV7-2 and TRBJ2-7; D might be TRBD2 (5 bases). The V end was cut by 7 bases, the J end by 2 bases, with 15 bases between. The CDR3 is 14 residues long. Germline-derived CDR1 and CDR2 are SGHTA and FQGNSA. The CDR3 bases are TGTGCCAGCACCCAGCGGAGCCCTACCTACGAGCAGTACTTC. Protein: CASTQRSPTYEQYF.

The chain combines TRBV9 with TRBJ2-3; D is possibly TRBD2 (6 bases). Germline V gene data show CDR1 as SGDLS and CDR2 as YYNGEE. The V end was cut by 0 bases, the J end by 2 bases, with 13 bases between. The CDR3 has 16 amino acids. The DNA for the CDR3 is TGTGCCAGCAGCGTAGCCGCGGGACGGGTCACAGATACGCAGTATTTT. It is translated as CASSVAAGRVTDTQYF.

The chain employs TRBV5-1 and TRBJ1-4; D is unresolved. This CDR3 has 15 amino acids. Germline V CDR1 and CDR2: SGHRS, YFSETQ. The V and J ends lost 1 base and 6 bases respectively, with 13 bases between them. In DNA form, the CDR3 reads TGCGCCAGCAGCTTGAAATCAGAGACCCATGAAAAACTGTTTTTT. This encodes CASSLKSETHEKLFF. Supplemented by reference TRBV5-1 and TRBJ1-4, the full variable domain reads KAGVTQTPRYLIKTRGQQVTLSCSPISGHRSVSWYQQTPGQGLQFLFEYFSETQRNKGNFPGRFSGRQFSNSRSEMNVSTLELGDSALYLCASSLKSETHEKLFFGSGTQLSVL.

The J gene is TRBJ1-1, the V gene TRBV28, with unresolved D. Germline CDR1 and CDR2: MDHEN and SYDVKM. The CDR3 runs to 11 residues. V shed 2 bases and J shed 7 bases, with 5 bases lying between them. The CDR3 region is CASSLGNEAFF. The CDR3 nucleotides are TGTGCCAGCAGTTTAGGGAATGAAGCTTTCTTT.

The chain uses TRBV10-1 and TRBJ2-1; 9 nucleotides line up with TRBD2. This CDR3 is built from 15 residues. Germline CDR1 reads WNHNN; CDR2 reads SYGVQD (reference sequence). The J segment lost 8 bases and the V segment lost 3 bases, leaving 8 bases of the junction unmatched. Here the CDR3 DNA reads TGCGCCAGCAGTGAATCCGGGACTAGCAGGGATGAGCAGTTCTTC. As protein: CASSESGTSRDEQFF.

This chain joins TRBV6-5 and TRBJ1-6, with TRBD1 as a possible D gene (6 bases). CDR3 length: 16 amino acids. The germline V and J ends were trimmed by 3 bases and 6 bases, with 15 bases remaining between them. Germline loops: CDR1 MNHEY, CDR2 SVGAGI. Here the CDR3 DNA reads TGTGCCAGCAGTTATTCCGGGACAACCATTAATTCACCCCTCCACTTT. Protein sequence: CASSYSGTTINSPLHF.

This chain joins TRBV19 and TRBJ2-1; 7 bases line up with TRBD2. This CDR3 comprises 16 residues. With V trimmed by 3 bases and J by 7 bases, 12 bases remained unmatched. Germline loops: CDR1 LNHDA, CDR2 SQIVND (reference sequence). CDR3 amino acids: CASSMGLAVGGNEQFF. The DNA of the CDR3 is TGTGCCAGTAGTATGGGGCTAGCGGTGGGTGGTAATGAGCAGTTCTTC.

The chain has TRBV19 and TRBJ2-2; 8 bases are a match to TRBD2. J gave up 4 bases and V 5 bases, and 3 bases lay outside the gene matches. Germline assignment: CDR1 LNHDA and CDR2 SQIVND (reference sequence). CDR3 length equals 14 residues. The CDR3: CASSWSGGTGELFF. CDR3 nucleotide sequence: TGTGCCAGTAGTTGGAGCGGGGGCACCGGGGAGCTGTTTTTT.

This chain links TRBV4-1 with TRBJ2-3, with D hard to call. CDR3 length: 14 residues. V lost 2 bases, J lost 0 bases, and 6 bases lay in between. The germline gives CDR1 MGHRA, CDR2 YSYEKL. The CDR3 is CASSQSLSTDTQYF. In DNA form, the CDR3 reads TGCGCCAGCAGCCAATCCCTTAGCACAGATACGCAGTATTTT.